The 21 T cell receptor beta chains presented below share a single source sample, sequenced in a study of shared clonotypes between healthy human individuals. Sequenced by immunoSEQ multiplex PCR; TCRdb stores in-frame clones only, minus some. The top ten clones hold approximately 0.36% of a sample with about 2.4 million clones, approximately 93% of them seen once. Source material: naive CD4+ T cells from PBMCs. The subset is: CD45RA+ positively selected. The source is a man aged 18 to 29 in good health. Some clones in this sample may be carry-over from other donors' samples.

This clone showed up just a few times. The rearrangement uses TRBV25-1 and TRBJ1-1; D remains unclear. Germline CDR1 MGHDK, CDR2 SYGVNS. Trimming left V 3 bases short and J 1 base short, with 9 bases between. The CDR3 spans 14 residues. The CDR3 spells CASSDFARNTEAFF. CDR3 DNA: TGTGCCAGCAGTGACTTCGCCCGGAACACTGAAGCTTTCTTT. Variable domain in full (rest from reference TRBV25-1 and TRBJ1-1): EADIYQTPRYLVIGTGKKITLECSQTMGHDKMYWYQQDPGMELHLIHYSYGVNSTEKGDLSSESTVSRIRTEHFPLTLESARPSHTSQYLCASSDFARNTEAFFGQGTRLTVV.

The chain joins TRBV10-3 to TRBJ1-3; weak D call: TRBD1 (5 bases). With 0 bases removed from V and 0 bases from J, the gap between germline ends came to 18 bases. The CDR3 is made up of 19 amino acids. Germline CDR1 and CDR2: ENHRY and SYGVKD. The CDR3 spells CAISESVGVRFDSGNTIYF. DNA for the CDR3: TGTGCCATCAGTGAGTCGGTGGGGGTGCGCTTTGACTCTGGAAACACCATATATTTT.

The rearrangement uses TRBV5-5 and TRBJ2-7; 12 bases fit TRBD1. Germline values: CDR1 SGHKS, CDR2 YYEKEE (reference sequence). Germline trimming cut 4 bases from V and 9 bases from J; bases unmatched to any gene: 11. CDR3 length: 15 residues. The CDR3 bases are TGTGCCAGCAGCCCGTGGGGACAGGGGGCTATTGGGCAGTACTTC. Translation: CASSPWGQGAIGQYF.

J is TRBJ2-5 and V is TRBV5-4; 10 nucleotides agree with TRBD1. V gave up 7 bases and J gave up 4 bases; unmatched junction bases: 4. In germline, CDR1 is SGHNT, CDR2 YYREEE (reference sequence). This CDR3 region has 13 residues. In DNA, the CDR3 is TGTGCCAGCCTTAGACAGGGGGCAGAGACCCAGTACTTC. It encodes CASLRQGAETQYF.

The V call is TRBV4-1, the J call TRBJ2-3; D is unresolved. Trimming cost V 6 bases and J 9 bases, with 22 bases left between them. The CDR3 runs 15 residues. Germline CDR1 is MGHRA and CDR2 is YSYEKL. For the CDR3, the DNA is TGCGCCAGCAGTAGCCAAGCTGGGTCAGCCCCAACGCAGTATTTT. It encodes CASSSQAGSAPTQYF.

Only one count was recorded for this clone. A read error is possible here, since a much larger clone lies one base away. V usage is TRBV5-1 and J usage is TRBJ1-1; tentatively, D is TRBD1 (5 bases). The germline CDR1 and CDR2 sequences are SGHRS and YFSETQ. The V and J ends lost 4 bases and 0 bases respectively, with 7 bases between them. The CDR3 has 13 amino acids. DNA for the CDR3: TGCGCCAGCAGCGTGACAGTGAACACTGAAGCTTTCTTT. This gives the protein CASSVTVNTEAFF.

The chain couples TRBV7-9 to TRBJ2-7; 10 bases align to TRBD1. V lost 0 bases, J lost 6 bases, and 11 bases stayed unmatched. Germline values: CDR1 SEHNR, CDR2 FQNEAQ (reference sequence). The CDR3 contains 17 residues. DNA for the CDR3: TGTGCCAGCAGCTTAGCGATTACGGGGACAGGGGTAAGCGAGCAGTACTTC. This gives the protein CASSLAITGTGVSEQYF.

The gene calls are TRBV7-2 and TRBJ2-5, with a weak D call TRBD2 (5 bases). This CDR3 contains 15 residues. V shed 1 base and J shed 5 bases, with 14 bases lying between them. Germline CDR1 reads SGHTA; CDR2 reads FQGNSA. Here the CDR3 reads CASSLGRVGIETQYF. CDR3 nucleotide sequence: TGTGCCAGCAGCTTAGGGCGGGTGGGGATCGAGACCCAGTACTTC.

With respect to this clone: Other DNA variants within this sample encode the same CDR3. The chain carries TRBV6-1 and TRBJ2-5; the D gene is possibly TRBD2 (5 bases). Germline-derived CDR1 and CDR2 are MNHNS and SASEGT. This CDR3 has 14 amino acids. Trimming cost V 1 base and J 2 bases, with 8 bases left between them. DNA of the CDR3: TGTGCCAGCAGTGAAGTGCTAGCTCAAGAGACCCAGTACTTC. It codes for CASSEVLAQETQYF.

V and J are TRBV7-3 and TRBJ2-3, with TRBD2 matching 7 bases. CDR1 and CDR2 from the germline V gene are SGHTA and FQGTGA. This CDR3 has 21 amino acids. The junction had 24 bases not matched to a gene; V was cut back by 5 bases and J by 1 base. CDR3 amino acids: CASSHRGWQFGGLYGTDTQYF. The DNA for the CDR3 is TGTGCCAGCAGCCACCGCGGTTGGCAGTTTGGGGGACTATATGGCACAGATACGCAGTATTTT.

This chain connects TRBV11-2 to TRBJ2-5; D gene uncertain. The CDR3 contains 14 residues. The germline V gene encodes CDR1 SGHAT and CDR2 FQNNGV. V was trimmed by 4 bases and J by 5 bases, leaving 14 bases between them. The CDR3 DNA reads TGTGCCAGCAGCTCTAGGAGCATCGGGGAGACCCAGTACTTC. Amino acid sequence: CASSSRSIGETQYF.

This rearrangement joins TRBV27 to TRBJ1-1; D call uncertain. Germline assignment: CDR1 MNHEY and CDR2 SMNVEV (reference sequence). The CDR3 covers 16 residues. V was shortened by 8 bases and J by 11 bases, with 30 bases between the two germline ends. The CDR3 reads CASSRLPWWIGFGAFF. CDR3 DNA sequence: TGTGCCAGCTCCCGCCTGCCCTGGTGGATCGGGTTCGGGGCTTTCTTT.

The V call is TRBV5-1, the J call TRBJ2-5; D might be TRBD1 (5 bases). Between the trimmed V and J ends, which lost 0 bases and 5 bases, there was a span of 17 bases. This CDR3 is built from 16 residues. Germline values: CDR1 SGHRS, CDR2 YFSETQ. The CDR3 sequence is CASSLASTVRGETQYF. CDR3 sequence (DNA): TGCGCCAGCAGCTTGGCTTCGACAGTCCGAGGTGAGACCCAGTACTTC.

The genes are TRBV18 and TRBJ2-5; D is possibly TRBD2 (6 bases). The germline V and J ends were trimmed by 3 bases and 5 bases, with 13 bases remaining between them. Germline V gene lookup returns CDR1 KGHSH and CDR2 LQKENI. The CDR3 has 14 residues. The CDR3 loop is CASSPRSREETQYF. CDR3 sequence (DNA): TGTGCCAGCTCACCTCGGAGTCGGGAGGAGACCCAGTACTTC.

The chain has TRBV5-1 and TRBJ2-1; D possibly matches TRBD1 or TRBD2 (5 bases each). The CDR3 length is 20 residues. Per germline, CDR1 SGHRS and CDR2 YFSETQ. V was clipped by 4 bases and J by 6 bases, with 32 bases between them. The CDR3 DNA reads TGCGCCAGCAGCAACCGGGACCGACCTTTAACCGCTCGGAGTTTCAATGAGCAGTTCTTC. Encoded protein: CASSNRDRPLTARSFNEQFF.

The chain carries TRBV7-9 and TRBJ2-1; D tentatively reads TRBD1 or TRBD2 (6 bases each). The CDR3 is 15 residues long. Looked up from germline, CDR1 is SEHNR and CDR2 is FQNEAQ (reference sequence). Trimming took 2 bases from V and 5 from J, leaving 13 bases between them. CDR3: CASSLLQGGNNEQFF. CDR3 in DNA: TGTGCCAGCAGCTTACTACAGGGCGGGAACAATGAGCAGTTCTTC.

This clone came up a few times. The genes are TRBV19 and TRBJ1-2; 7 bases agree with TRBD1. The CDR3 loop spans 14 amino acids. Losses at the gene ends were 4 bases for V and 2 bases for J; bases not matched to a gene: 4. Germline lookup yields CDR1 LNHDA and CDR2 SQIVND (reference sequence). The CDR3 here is CASSTPQGNYGYTF. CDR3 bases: TGTGCCAGTAGTACACCACAGGGGAACTATGGCTACACCTTC.

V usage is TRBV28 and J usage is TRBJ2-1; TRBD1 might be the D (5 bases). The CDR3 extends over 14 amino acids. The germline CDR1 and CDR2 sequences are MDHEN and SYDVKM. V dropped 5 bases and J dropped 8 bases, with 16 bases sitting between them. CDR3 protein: CASSPPRGSDEQFF. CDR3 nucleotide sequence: TGTGCCAGCAGTCCACCAAGGGGAAGCGATGAGCAGTTCTTC.

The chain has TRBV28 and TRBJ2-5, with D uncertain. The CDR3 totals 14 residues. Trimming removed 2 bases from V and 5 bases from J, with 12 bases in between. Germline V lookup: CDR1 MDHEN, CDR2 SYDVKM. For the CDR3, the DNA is TGTGCCAGCAGTTTAAGGACCCCCCCGGAGACCCAGTACTTC. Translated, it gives CASSLRTPPETQYF.

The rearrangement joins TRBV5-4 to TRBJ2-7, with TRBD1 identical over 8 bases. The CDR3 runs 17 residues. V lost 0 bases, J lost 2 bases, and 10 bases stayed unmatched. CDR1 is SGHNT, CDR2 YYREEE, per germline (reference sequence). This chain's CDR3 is CASSLGPRQGSTYEQYF. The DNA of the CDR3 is TGTGCCAGCAGCTTGGGGCCCCGACAGGGGAGCACCTACGAGCAGTACTTC.

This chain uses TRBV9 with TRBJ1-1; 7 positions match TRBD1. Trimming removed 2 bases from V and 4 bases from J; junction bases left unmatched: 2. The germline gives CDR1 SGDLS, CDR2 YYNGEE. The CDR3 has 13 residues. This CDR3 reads CASSVTGVTEAFF. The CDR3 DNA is TGTGCCAGCAGCGTCACAGGGGTCACTGAAGCTTTCTTT.